Here is one T cell receptor beta chain with its context. V dropped 1 base and J dropped 3 bases, with 9 bases sitting between them. CDR1 and CDR2 (germline): SGHAT, FQDESV (reference sequence). The CDR3 length is 14 residues. Assay: immunoSEQ multiplex PCR; the TCRdb copy retains only in-frame clones and omits some. Seen here are a few hundred thousand clones, approximately 87% observed once, and the top ten hold about 3.1%. This sample was included in a study of blood T cell repertoires in COVID-19. Study-level background: The samples span acute and convalescent COVID-19 from the United States, Italy and Spain.

Study members were between about 18 and 100 years old and lived in fewer than 30 US regions. The gene calls are TRBV11-1 and TRBJ1-1; maybe TRBD1 (5 bases). This receptor was taken from a woman in her forties or fifties in a cohort exposed to, infected with or recovered from COVID-19 (not recorded which). The sequenced sample was PBMCs or T cells enriched from blood (not recorded which). CDR3 sequence: CASSLVRGDTEAFF. CDR3 DNA sequence: TGTGCCAGCAGCTTAGTCCGGGGGGACACTGAAGCTTTCTTT.